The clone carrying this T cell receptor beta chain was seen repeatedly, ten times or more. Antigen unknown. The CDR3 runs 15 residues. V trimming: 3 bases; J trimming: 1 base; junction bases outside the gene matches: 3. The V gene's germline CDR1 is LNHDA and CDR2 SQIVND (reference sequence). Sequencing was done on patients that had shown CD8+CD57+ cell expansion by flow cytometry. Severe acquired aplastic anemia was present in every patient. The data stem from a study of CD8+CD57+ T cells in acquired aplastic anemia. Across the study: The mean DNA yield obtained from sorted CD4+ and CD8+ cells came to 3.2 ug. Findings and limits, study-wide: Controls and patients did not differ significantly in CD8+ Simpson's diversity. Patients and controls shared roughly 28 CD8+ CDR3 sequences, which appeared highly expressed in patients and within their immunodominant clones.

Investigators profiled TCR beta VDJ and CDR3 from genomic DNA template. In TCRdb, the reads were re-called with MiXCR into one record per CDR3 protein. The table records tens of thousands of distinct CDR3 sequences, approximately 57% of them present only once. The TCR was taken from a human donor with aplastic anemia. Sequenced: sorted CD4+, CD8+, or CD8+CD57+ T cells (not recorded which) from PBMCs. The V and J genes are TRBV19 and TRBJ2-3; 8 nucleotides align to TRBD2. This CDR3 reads CASSISGLGTDTQYF. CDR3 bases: TGTGCCAGTAGTATTTCGGGACTAGGCACAGATACGCAGTATTTT.